These T cell receptor beta chains were read from a single sample in a study of regulatory dendritic cells for organ transplantation. The method was immunoSEQ multiplex PCR; TCRdb's version includes in-frame clones alone and lacks a portion of them. The sample holds tens of thousands of clones, about three quarters seen once. Input material: memory CD4+ T cells from blood. These receptors were taken from a human donor in good health. CDR3s include the opening cysteine and the closing phenylalanine or tryptophan. Each record gives: CDR3 protein, CDR3 DNA, J gene, D gene, V gene, clone size. The D gene is left open where the match is weak. Only some rows state a clone size, as once, few, many or a class for expanded clones.

CASSLNPAGGPGELFF	TGTGCCAGCAGCTTAAATCCAGCGGGAGGGCCCGGGGAGCTGTTTTTT	TRBJ2-2	TRBD2	TRBV7-3	.
CASSPDRDTYNEQFF	TGTGCCAGCTCACCCGACAGGGACACCTACAATGAGCAGTTCTTC	TRBJ2-1	TRBD1	TRBV18	.
CASSQWASGVDTQYF	TGTGCCAGCAGCCAATGGGCTAGCGGGGTCGATACGCAGTATTTT	TRBJ2-3	TRBD2	TRBV7-2	.
CASSDSQGPDTQYF	TGTGCCAGCAGTGACTCGCAGGGGCCAGATACGCAGTATTTT	TRBJ2-3	.	TRBV6-4	few
CAWSGLSKLTDTQYF	TGTGCCTGGTCGGGACTCAGTAAGCTCACAGATACGCAGTATTTT	TRBJ2-3	.	TRBV30	.
CASSLTAGLEYGYTF	TGTGCCAGCAGTTTAACGGCAGGGCTCGAGTATGGCTACACCTTC	TRBJ1-2	.	TRBV27	.
CASSQQGYTGELFF	TGTGCCAGCAGCCAACAGGGATACACCGGGGAGCTGTTTTTT	TRBJ2-2	.	TRBV7-2	.
CASSGQGARPGETQYF	TGTGCCAGCAGCGGACAGGGGGCGCGTCCCGGAGAGACCCAGTACTTC	TRBJ2-5	TRBD1	TRBV27	once
CASSVDSSGANVLTF	TGTGCCAGCAGCGTAGACAGCTCTGGGGCCAACGTCCTGACTTTC	TRBJ2-6	.	TRBV9	.
CASSLAAGRLNSPLHF	TGTGCCAGCAGCTTAGCCGCGGGGCGCTTGAATTCACCCCTCCACTTT	TRBJ1-6	.	TRBV7-9	few
CASSLYSGSSFGNEQFF	TGTGCCAGTAGTCTTTATAGCGGGAGTAGCTTTGGGAATGAGCAGTTCTTC	TRBJ2-1	TRBD2	TRBV19	.
CASSEALQGSEAFF	TGTGCCAGCAGTGAAGCGCTTCAGGGCAGTGAAGCTTTCTTT	TRBJ1-1	.	TRBV2	.
CAWSVRGRINNEQFF	TGTGCCTGGAGTGTAAGGGGCCGAATTAACAATGAGCAGTTCTTC	TRBJ2-1	.	TRBV30	.
CAISPRQGPQETQYF	TGTGCCATCAGCCCCCGACAGGGCCCCCAAGAGACCCAGTACTTC	TRBJ2-5	TRBD1	TRBV10-3	.
CASSEVEGRGEETQYF	TGCGCCAGCAGTGAAGTGGAGGGCAGGGGAGAGGAGACCCAGTACTTC	TRBJ2-5	.	TRBV10-2	.
CASSSEGQGNQPQHF	TGTGCCAGCAGCTCAGAGGGGCAGGGCAATCAGCCCCAGCATTTT	TRBJ1-5	.	TRBV28	.
CASSLVRAASNSPLHF	TGTGCCAGCAGCTTAGTACGCGCCGCTAGTAATTCACCCCTCCACTTT	TRBJ1-6	.	TRBV7-3	few
CASSQSRAYQGNTEAFF	TGTGCCAGCAGCCAAAGCCGCGCCTATCAGGGGAACACTGAAGCTTTCTTT	TRBJ1-1	.	TRBV4-2	.
CASSLDTNGVETQYF	TGTGCCAGCAGCTTAGACACAAACGGGGTGGAGACCCAGTACTTC	TRBJ2-5	.	TRBV7-2	.
CASSPGTIFVYADTQYF	TGCGCCAGCAGCCCGGGAACAATATTTGTGTACGCAGATACGCAGTATTTT	TRBJ2-3	.	TRBV5-1	.
CASSYGQSPGPQHF	TGTGCCAGCAGTTACGGGCAGTCACCGGGGCCCCAGCATTTT	TRBJ1-5	.	TRBV6-6	once
CASSDGQGTEAFF	TGTGCCAGCAGCGACGGACAGGGGACTGAAGCTTTCTTT	TRBJ1-1	TRBD1	TRBV7-2	.
CSVVTGAAQETQYF	TGCAGCGTTGTGACAGGGGCCGCGCAAGAGACCCAGTACTTC	TRBJ2-5	TRBD1	TRBV29-1	.
CASSGPGDIQYF	TGTGCCAGCAGCGGTCCAGGGGACATTCAGTACTTC	TRBJ2-4	.	TRBV11-3	.
CASSHQGKRDYGYTF	TGTGCCAGCAGCCATCAGGGGAAAAGGGACTATGGCTACACCTTC	TRBJ1-2	.	TRBV5-6	.
CASSTYTGTYNEQFF	TGCGCCAGCAGCACCTACACCGGGACATACAATGAGCAGTTCTTC	TRBJ2-1	.	TRBV4-3	once